This TCR beta chain appears in the sequencing data of a study of technical replicates of blood from several donors. The length of the CDR3 is 14 residues. In germline, CDR1 is MDHEN, CDR2 SYDVKM. The germline V and J ends were trimmed by 5 bases and 3 bases, with 13 bases remaining between them. Profiled with immunoSEQ multiplex PCR; TCRdb holds only in-frame clones, not every one. The sample holds about 70,000 clones, approximately 96% seen once. The sequence came from a human donor in good health. Sequenced: T cells isolated from PBMCs. The J gene is TRBJ1-1, the V gene TRBV28, with a weak D call TRBD1 (5 bases). In nucleotides, the CDR3 is TGTGCCAGCAGTGTCGGCAGGGTATACACTGAAGCTTTCTTT. Protein: CASSVGRVYTEAFF.